These 12 T cell receptor beta chains came from one sample sequenced in a study of a mutant IDH1 vaccine in newly diagnosed glioma. What these receptors recognize is not known. Time point indicated: week 35, safety follow-up. A 20-mer mutant IDH1 peptide at 300 ug was injected subcutaneously with topical imiquimod. Method: immunoSEQ multiplex PCR; TCRdb's copy keeps in-frame clones and lacks some. The sample holds 40,000 to 45,000 clones; about 76% are singletons and the top ten take 4.5% to 5.5%. Here the sequenced sample was PBMCs, taken from a glioma patient whose treatment included an IDH1 peptide vaccine. Receptors were obtained from a middle-aged woman with glioma. Some clones in this sample may be carry-over from other donors' samples.

Concerning this clone: Different DNA sequences within this sample yield the same CDR3. The chain employs TRBV5-1 and TRBJ2-5; D ambiguous. The CDR3 spans 12 residues. Trimming pared 0 bases from V and 5 bases from J, leaving 5 bases between. From germline, CDR1 is SGHRS and CDR2 YFSETQ. CDR3 in amino acids: CASSLAGETQYF. The CDR3 nucleotides read TGCGCCAGCAGCTTGGCCGGTGAGACCCAGTACTTC.

V is TRBV5-5 and J is TRBJ2-7, with 8 positions matching TRBD2. Unmatched junction bases numbered 10, after V lost 6 bases and J lost 5 bases. This CDR3 region has 14 residues. Germline CDR1 and CDR2: SGHKS and YYEKEE (reference sequence). CDR3 residues: CASTKRERVHEQYF. DNA of the CDR3: TGTGCCAGCACTAAGCGGGAGAGGGTCCACGAGCAGTACTTC.

This chain links TRBV9 with TRBJ2-3; D uncertain. Trimming removed 2 bases at V and 2 bases at J, with 9 bases between. Germline CDR1 SGDLS, CDR2 YYNGEE. The CDR3 covers 14 residues. The CDR3 reads CASSVPPNTDTQYF. In DNA form, the CDR3 reads TGTGCCAGCAGCGTCCCACCGAACACAGATACGCAGTATTTT.

The chain combines TRBV5-6 with TRBJ1-2, with 7 bases that match TRBD1. This CDR3 region has 15 residues. Germline V lookup: CDR1 SGHDT, CDR2 YYEEEE. The junction had 7 bases not matched to a gene; V was cut back by 1 base and J by 4 bases. Here the CDR3 reads CASSLSAGGAYGYTF. CDR3 sequence (DNA): TGTGCCAGCAGCTTGTCGGCAGGGGGTGCCTATGGCTACACCTTC.

The chain uses TRBV10-3 and TRBJ1-2, with a weak D call TRBD1 (5 bases). V was shortened by 3 bases and J by 0 bases, with 20 bases between the two germline ends. The CDR3 consists of 18 residues. Looked up from germline, CDR1 is ENHRY and CDR2 is SYGVKD. CDR3 region: CAISEGPGPRGPNYGYTF. CDR3 coding DNA: TGTGCCATCAGTGAAGGGCCGGGACCAAGAGGCCCTAACTATGGCTACACCTTC.

The J gene is TRBJ1-2, the V gene TRBV9, with unresolved D. Trimming took 0 bases from V and 4 from J, leaving 7 bases between them. The CDR3 spans 13 residues. Germline lookup yields CDR1 SGDLS and CDR2 YYNGEE. CDR3 region: CASSVEGSYGYTF. The CDR3 nucleotides are TGTGCCAGCAGCGTAGAAGGGTCCTATGGCTACACCTTC.

The J gene is TRBJ1-1, the V gene TRBV18, with D uncertain. The CDR3 runs to 13 residues. Germline CDR1 reads KGHSH; CDR2 reads LQKENI. Trimming stripped 4 bases from V and 5 bases from J, with 11 bases between. The CDR3 region has the DNA TGTGCCAGCTCACAGGGAAGAGAAACTGAAGCTTTCTTT. It is translated as CASSQGRETEAFF.

The chain uses TRBV29-1 and TRBJ2-7; 7 bases are a match to TRBD2. The CDR3 runs 14 residues. From germline, CDR1 is SQVTM and CDR2 ANQGSEA. V lost 4 bases and J lost 0; bases outside the gene matches: 6. The CDR3 DNA is TGCAGCGTTGCCAGGCAGCGGGGCTCCTACGAGCAGTACTTC. The encoded protein is CSVARQRGSYEQYF.

This clone was recorded once. This chain connects TRBV27 to TRBJ2-2, with 10 positions matching TRBD1. The V gene end was trimmed by 2 bases and the J gene end by 6 bases; junction bases not matched to a gene: 3. Germline V gives CDR1 MNHEY, CDR2 SMNVEV (reference sequence). The CDR3 extends over 15 amino acids. The CDR3 region is CASSLRDRGSGELFF. CDR3 nucleotides: TGTGCCAGCAGTTTAAGGGACAGGGGTTCCGGGGAGCTGTTTTTT.

The V call is TRBV6-5, the J call TRBJ2-7; the D gene could be TRBD1 or TRBD2 (5 bases each). The CDR3 contains 15 residues. Between the trimmed V and J ends, which lost 7 bases and 1 base, there was a span of 17 bases. Germline-derived CDR1 and CDR2 are MNHEY and SVGAGI. CDR3 DNA: TGTGCCAGCAAGTTACTTCGGGACGGTTCCTACGAGCAGTACTTC. This encodes CASKLLRDGSYEQYF.

V usage is TRBV6-5 and J usage is TRBJ2-7; a possible D gene is TRBD2 (6 bases). CDR3 size: 15 residues. Trimming left V 7 bases short and J 4 bases short, with 20 bases between. CDR1 is MNHEY, CDR2 SVGAGI, per germline. The CDR3 loop reads CASKMGGSGTYEQYF. Written as DNA, the CDR3 is TGTGCCAGCAAAATGGGTGGGTCGGGGACTTACGAGCAGTACTTC.

This rearrangement joins TRBV7-8 to TRBJ1-6; no clear D gene. This CDR3 has 17 residues. Trimming took 2 bases from V and 0 from J, leaving 11 bases between them. CDR1 SGHVS and CDR2 FQNEAQ come from the germline V gene. The CDR3 sequence: CASSLSGPSSYNSPLHF. The DNA for the CDR3 is TGTGCCAGCAGCTTATCAGGCCCGAGCTCCTATAATTCACCCCTCCACTTT.